This T cell receptor (beta chain) was documented in a study of blood T cell repertoires in COVID-19. Study-level information: From T cells, B-cell-depleted T cells, or PBMCs came the material, which was cDNA or gDNA.

Authors' processing steps: Amplification from reference gene primers served as the basis for estimated nucleated cell counts. Libraries were prepared by immunoSEQ multiplex PCR; TCRdb keeps only in-frame clonotypes and omits some of them. Clonal size and the V and J genes are those of that table, whereas D and trimming came from the DNA. The table records 200,000 to 250,000 clones, under 85% of them present only once. Deletions cut 5 bases from V and 6 bases from J, with 16 bases between. The germline V gene encodes CDR1 MNHNY and CDR2 SVGAGI (reference sequence). The CDR3 extends over 14 amino acids.

The chain couples TRBV6-6 to TRBJ1-2; D is uncertain. This TCR was sampled from a man between 60 and 75 years old who had recovered from COVID-19. The specimen sequenced was PBMCs or T cells enriched from blood (not recorded which). The DNA for the CDR3 is TGTGCCAGCAGTCCCCGGGGAGGGATGAATGGCTACACCTTC. It codes for CASSPRGGMNGYTF.